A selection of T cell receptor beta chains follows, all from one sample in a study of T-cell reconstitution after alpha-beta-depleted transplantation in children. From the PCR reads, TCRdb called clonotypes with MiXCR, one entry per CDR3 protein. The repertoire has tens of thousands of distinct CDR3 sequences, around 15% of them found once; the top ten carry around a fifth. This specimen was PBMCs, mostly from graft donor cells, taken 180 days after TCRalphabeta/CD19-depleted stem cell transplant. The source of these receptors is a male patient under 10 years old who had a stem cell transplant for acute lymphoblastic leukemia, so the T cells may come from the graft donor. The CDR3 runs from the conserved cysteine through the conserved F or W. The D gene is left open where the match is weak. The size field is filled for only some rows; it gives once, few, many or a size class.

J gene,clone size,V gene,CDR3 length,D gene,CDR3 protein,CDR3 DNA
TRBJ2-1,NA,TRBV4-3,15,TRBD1,CASSQHGTAYNEQFF,TGCGCCAGCAGCCAGCACGGGACAGCCTACAATGAGCAGTTCTTC
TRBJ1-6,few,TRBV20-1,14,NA,CSAPGPIEVSPLHF,TGCAGTGCTCCGGGGCCGATAGAGGTCTCACCCCTCCACTTT
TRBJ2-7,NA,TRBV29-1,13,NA,CSVAVLGAYEQYF,TGCAGCGTTGCGGTCCTAGGGGCCTACGAGCAGTACTTC
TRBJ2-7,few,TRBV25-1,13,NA,CASSFSDSYEQYF,TGTGCCAGCAGTTTCTCGGACAGCTACGAGCAGTACTTC
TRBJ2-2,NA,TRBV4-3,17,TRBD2,CASSFTSGGANTGELFF,TGCGCCAGCAGCTTTACTAGCGGGGGGGCGAACACCGGGGAGCTGTTTTTT
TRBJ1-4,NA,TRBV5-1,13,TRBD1,CASSAATGQKLFF,TGCGCCAGCAGCGCGGCGACAGGGCAAAAACTGTTTTTT
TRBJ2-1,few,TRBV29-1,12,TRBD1,CSVGQGAYEQFF,TGCAGCGTTGGTCAGGGGGCTTATGAGCAGTTCTTC
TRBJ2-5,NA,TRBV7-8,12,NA,CASTQPGETQYF,TGTGCCAGCACCCAACCGGGGGAGACCCAGTACTTC
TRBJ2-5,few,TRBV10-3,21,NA,CAISESAFLQVDDSSEETQYF,TGTGCCATCAGTGAGTCGGCGTTTTTACAGGTGGATGACTCGTCTGAAGAGACCCAGTACTTC
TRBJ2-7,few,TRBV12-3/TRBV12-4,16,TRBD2,CASSLAAGLAEYEQYF,TGTGCCAGCAGTTTAGCCGCGGGACTAGCGGAGTACGAGCAGTACTTC
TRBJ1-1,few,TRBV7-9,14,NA,CASSLLGEETEAFF,TGTGCCAGCAGCTTATTGGGGGAGGAAACTGAAGCTTTCTTT
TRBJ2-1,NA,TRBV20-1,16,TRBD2,CSAVLAGGPKFLGQFF,TGCAGTGCCGTGCTAGCGGGGGGCCCAAAGTTCCTCGGGCAGTTCTTC
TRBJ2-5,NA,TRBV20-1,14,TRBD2,CSASSGGGRETQYF,TGCAGTGCTTCTAGCGGGGGGGGCCGCGAGACCCAGTACTTC
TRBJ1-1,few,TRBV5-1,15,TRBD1,CASSLETGQGTEAFF,TGCGCCAGCAGCTTGGAAACGGGACAGGGCACTGAAGCTTTCTTT
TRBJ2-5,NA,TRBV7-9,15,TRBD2,CASSRGGGGGETQYF,TGTGCCAGCAGCCGCGGCGGGGGAGGCGGAGAGACCCAGTACTTC
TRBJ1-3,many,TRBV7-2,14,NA,CASSLAGAGNTIYF,TGTGCCAGCAGCTTAGCGGGGGCTGGAAACACCATATATTTT
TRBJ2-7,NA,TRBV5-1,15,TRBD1,CASSPGTGGDYEQYF,TGCGCCAGCAGCCCGGGGACAGGGGGGGACTACGAGCAGTACTTC
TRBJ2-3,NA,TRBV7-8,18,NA,CASSRTDRLFGGTDTQYF,TGTGCCAGCAGCCGCACCGACAGACTCTTTGGAGGGACAGATACGCAGTATTTT
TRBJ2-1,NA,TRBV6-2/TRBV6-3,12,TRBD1,CASSFTGVEQFF,TGTGCCAGCAGTTTTACAGGGGTCGAGCAGTTCTTC
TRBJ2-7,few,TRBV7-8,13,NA,CASSAPGAYEQYF,TGTGCCAGCAGCGCCCCCGGGGCATACGAGCAGTACTTC
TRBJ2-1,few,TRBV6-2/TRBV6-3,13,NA,CASSYPPLAEQFF,TGTGCCAGCAGTTACCCTCCGCTAGCGGAGCAGTTCTTC
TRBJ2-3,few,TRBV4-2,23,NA,CASSQTEDTLLNRTRFVTDTQYF,TGTGCCAGCAGCCAAACCGAGGACACCTTACTTAATCGGACCCGATTTGTCACAGATACGCAGTATTTT
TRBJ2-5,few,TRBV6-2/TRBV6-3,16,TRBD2,CASSSILLGGEETQYF,TGTGCCAGCAGTTCTATCCTCCTGGGGGGGGAAGAGACCCAGTACTTC
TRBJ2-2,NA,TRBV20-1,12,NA,CSARGGTGELFF,TGCAGTGCTAGAGGGGGGACCGGGGAGCTGTTTTTT
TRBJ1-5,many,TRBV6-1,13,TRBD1,CASSDRANQPQHF,TGTGCCAGCAGCGACAGGGCTAATCAGCCCCAGCATTTT
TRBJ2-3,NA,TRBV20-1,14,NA,CSARVRTSTDTQYF,TGCAGTGCTAGAGTCCGTACAAGTACAGATACGCAGTATTTT
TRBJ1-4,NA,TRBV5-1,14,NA,CASSLGQFNEKLFF,TGCGCCAGCAGCTTGGGCCAGTTTAATGAAAAACTGTTTTTT
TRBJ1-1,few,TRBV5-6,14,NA,CASSLIRGDTEAFF,TGTGCCAGCAGCTTAATCCGAGGGGACACTGAAGCTTTCTTT
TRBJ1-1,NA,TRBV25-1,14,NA,CASSAERLGTEAFF,TGTGCCAGCAGTGCGGAACGACTGGGGACTGAAGCTTTCTTT
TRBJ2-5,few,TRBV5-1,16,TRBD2,CASSLQTSGYQETQYF,TGCGCCAGCAGCTTGCAGACTAGCGGGTACCAAGAGACCCAGTACTTC
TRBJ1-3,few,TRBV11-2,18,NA,CASSLGVDILNSGNTIYF,TGTGCCAGCAGCTTAGGGGTAGACATATTGAACTCTGGAAACACCATATATTTT
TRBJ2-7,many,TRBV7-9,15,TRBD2,CASSFTGGSSYEQYF,TGTGCCAGCAGCTTCACGGGAGGGAGCTCCTACGAGCAGTACTTC
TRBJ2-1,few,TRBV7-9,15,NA,CASSEQGSSYNEQFF,TGTGCCAGCAGCGAACAGGGTAGCTCCTACAATGAGCAGTTCTTC
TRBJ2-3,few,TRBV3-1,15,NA,CASSQDQIAGDTQYF,TGTGCCAGCAGCCAAGATCAGATAGCAGGGGATACGCAGTATTTT
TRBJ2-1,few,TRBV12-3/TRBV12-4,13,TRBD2,CAVRGGDYNEQFF,TGTGCCGTCCGGGGGGGCGATTACAATGAGCAGTTCTTC
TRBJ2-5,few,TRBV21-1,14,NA,CASSKTSGRETQYF,TGTGCCAGCAGCAAGACTAGCGGGCGCGAGACCCAGTACTTC
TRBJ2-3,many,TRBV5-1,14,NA,CASSFEREWDTQYF,TGCGCCAGCAGCTTCGAAAGGGAATGGGATACGCAGTATTTT
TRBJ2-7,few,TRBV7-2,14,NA,CASSSRDFYYEQYF,TGTGCCAGCAGCAGCCGGGACTTCTACTACGAGCAGTACTTC
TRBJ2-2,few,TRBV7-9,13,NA,CASRPGQTGELFF,TGTGCCAGCAGACCAGGACAGACCGGGGAGCTGTTTTTT
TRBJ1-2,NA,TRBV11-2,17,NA,CASSLDQLGQKEYGYTF,TGTGCCAGCAGCTTAGATCAGCTAGGACAGAAGGAGTATGGCTACACCTTC
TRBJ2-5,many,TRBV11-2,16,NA,CASSLQRGTPQETQYF,TGTGCCAGCAGCTTACAGAGGGGGACGCCCCAAGAGACCCAGTACTTC
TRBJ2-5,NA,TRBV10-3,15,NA,CAISESAQGGETQYF,TGTGCCATCAGTGAGTCGGCACAGGGAGGAGAGACCCAGTACTTC
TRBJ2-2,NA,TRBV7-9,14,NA,CASSLGRGTGELFF,TGTGCCAGCAGCTTAGGGCGAGGCACCGGGGAGCTGTTTTTT
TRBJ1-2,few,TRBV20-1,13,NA,CSAILGEYYGYTF,TGCAGTGCCATTCTAGGGGAATACTATGGCTACACCTTC
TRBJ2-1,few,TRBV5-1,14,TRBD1,CASSLGQGYNEQFF,TGCGCCAGCAGCTTGGGACAGGGATACAATGAGCAGTTCTTC
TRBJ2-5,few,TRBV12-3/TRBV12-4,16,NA,CASSLWDPRYQETQYF,TGTGCCAGCAGTTTATGGGACCCTAGGTACCAAGAGACCCAGTACTTC
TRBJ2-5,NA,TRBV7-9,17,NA,CASSPLLGMSGRETQYF,TGTGCCAGCAGCCCCCTTCTCGGTATGTCGGGCCGAGAGACCCAGTACTTC
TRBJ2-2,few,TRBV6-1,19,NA,CASSRPRTTGTTNTGELFF,TGTGCCAGCAGTCGCCCCAGGACAACCGGGACAACGAACACCGGGGAGCTGTTTTTT
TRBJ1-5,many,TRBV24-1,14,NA,CATTPFGVNQPQHF,TGTGCCACCACCCCGTTTGGGGTTAATCAGCCCCAGCATTTT
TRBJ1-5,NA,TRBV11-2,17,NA,CASSLVGQDYSNQPQHF,TGTGCCAGCAGCTTAGTGGGGCAGGATTATAGCAATCAGCCCCAGCATTTT
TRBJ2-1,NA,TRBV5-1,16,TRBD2,CASSTSGVGSYNGQFF,TGCGCCAGCAGCACTAGCGGAGTAGGCTCCTACAATGGGCAGTTCTTC
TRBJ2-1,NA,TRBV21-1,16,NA,CASSKPGTSGSNEQFF,TGTGCCAGCAGCAAACCCGGGACTAGCGGGTCCAATGAGCAGTTCTTC
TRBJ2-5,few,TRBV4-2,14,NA,CASSQVGDQETQYF,TGTGCCAGCAGCCAAGTGGGAGACCAAGAGACCCAGTACTTC